Below are 28 T cell receptor beta chains sequenced from a single sample in a study of spatial heterogeneity in lung cancer. The time point denotes: blood at routine non-recurrence follow-up after resection. TCRdb independently ran MiXCR on the 5' RACE reads; one entry per CDR3 protein. Of some 30,000 distinct CDR3 sequences detected, 5.4% appear once; the ten largest clones hold 20% to 25%. The source was PBMCs, collected at follow-up. The source of these receptors is a female donor with early-stage non-small cell lung cancer.

In this sample, this clonotype turned up a few times. The J gene is TRBJ2-2, the V gene TRBV20-1; 10 bases are shared with TRBD1. Losses at the gene ends were 5 bases for V and 10 bases for J; bases not matched to a gene: 7. Germline V gene lookup returns CDR1 DFQATT and CDR2 SNEGSKA (reference sequence). The CDR3 loop spans 13 amino acids. The CDR3 DNA is TGCAGTGCTGGCGGGGACAGGGGTCCGGAGCTGTTTTTT. It specifies CSAGGDRGPELFF.

This clonotype has at least ten counts. The chain is built from TRBV15 and TRBJ2-7, with a tentative D call TRBD2 (5 bases). The CDR3 totals 15 residues. Germline loops: CDR1 LNHNV, CDR2 YYDKDF (reference sequence). The V end lost 0 bases, the J end lost 4 bases, and 13 bases lay between the germline ends. The CDR3 DNA follows: TGTGCCACCAGCAGAGATCGCGACTATGGGTACGAGCAGTACTTC. This translates into CATSRDRDYGYEQYF.

At least ten counts were recorded for this clonotype. The V call is TRBV18, the J call TRBJ2-2; 8 nucleotides agree with TRBD2. Losses at the gene ends were 4 bases for V and 5 bases for J; bases not matched to a gene: 3. The CDR3 has 14 amino acids. Germline loops: CDR1 KGHSH, CDR2 LQKENI. Here the CDR3 reads CASSRSGMTGELFF. CDR3 coding DNA: TGTGCCAGCTCACGTAGCGGGATGACCGGGGAGCTGTTTTTT.

This clonotype was found a few times. The chain couples TRBV2 to TRBJ2-1; maybe TRBD2 (6 bases). The CDR3 has 15 residues. The germline V and J ends were trimmed by 7 bases and 8 bases, with 21 bases remaining between them. Per germline, CDR1 SNHLY and CDR2 FYNNEI. CDR3 nucleotide sequence: TGTGCCAGCACCGACGGGGGACGCCGGTCGGATGAGCAGTTCTTC. Its translation: CASTDGGRRSDEQFF. Variable domain in full (rest from reference TRBV2 and TRBJ2-1): EPEVTQTPSHQVTQMGQEVILRCVPISNHLYFYWYRQILGQKVEFLVSFYNNEISEKSEIFDDQFSVERPDGSNFTLKIRSTKLEDSAMYFCASTDGGRRSDEQFFGPGTRLTVL.

The chain links TRBV12-3 or TRBV12-4 to TRBJ1-5, with D uncertain. This CDR3 is 13 amino acids long. Trimming left V 0 bases short and J 7 bases short, with 7 bases between. The CDR3 bases are TGTGCCAGCAGTTTAGCTACCGGCCAGCCCCAGCATTTT. Translation gives CASSLATGQPQHF.

This clonotype appeared many times. The rearrangement joins TRBV20-1 to TRBJ2-7, with 9 bases aligning to TRBD1. Looked up from germline, CDR1 is DFQATT and CDR2 is SNEGSKA (reference sequence). This CDR3 is built from 17 residues. With V trimmed by 1 base and J by 4 bases, 14 bases remained unmatched. This CDR3 reads CSARGNYGQGSTYEQYF. The CDR3 DNA reads as TGCAGTGCTAGAGGGAATTACGGACAGGGGAGTACTTACGAGCAGTACTTC.

This clonotype was detected ten times or more. This chain links TRBV6-4 with TRBJ1-5; D remains ambiguous. V was shortened by 4 bases and J by 0 bases, with 10 bases between the two germline ends. The CDR3 extends over 15 amino acids. Per the germline V gene, CDR1 is MRHNA and CDR2 is SNTAGT. The CDR3: CASSGFPYSNQPQHF. The CDR3 DNA reads TGTGCCAGCAGTGGCTTTCCCTATAGCAATCAGCCCCAGCATTTT.

This clonotype showed up many times. The rearrangement uses TRBV27 and TRBJ1-2; TRBD1 matches at 10 bases. The trim removed 3 bases at V and 6 bases at J, leaving 7 bases unmatched. The germline CDR1 and CDR2 sequences are MNHEY and SMNVEV (reference sequence). The CDR3 length is 15 residues. CDR3 amino acids: CASSFLDRGLNGYTF. For the CDR3, the DNA is TGTGCCAGCAGTTTCCTAGACAGGGGGCTGAATGGCTACACCTTC.

Many counts were recorded for this clonotype. The CDR3 reads CASSPDPGQAETQYF. The CDR3 bases are TGTGCCAGCTCCCCGGACCCGGGACAGGCGGAGACCCAGTACTTC. The chain joins TRBV7-2 to TRBJ2-5; 8 positions agree with TRBD1. This CDR3 has 15 residues. Trimming removed 8 bases from V and 5 bases from J; junction bases left unmatched: 13. The V gene's germline CDR1 is SGHTA and CDR2 FQGNSA.

This clonotype showed up just a few times. The genes are TRBV3-1 and TRBJ2-7, with D possibly being TRBD1 (6 bases). CDR3 length equals 15 residues. Deletions cut 4 bases from V and 4 bases from J, with 17 bases between. Germline V gene lookup returns CDR1 LGHDT and CDR2 YNNKEL (reference sequence). The CDR3 DNA reads TGTGCCAGCAGCCTAGAACAGGGCTCACTATACGAGCAGTACTTC. It yields the protein CASSLEQGSLYEQYF.

The chain combines TRBV6-5 with TRBJ1-6, with 9 bases matching TRBD1. V lost 6 bases to trimming and J lost 8 bases; unmatched junction nucleotides: 11. The CDR3 is made up of 16 amino acids. CDR1 and CDR2 from the germline V gene are MNHEY and SVGAGI. The CDR3, as DNA: TGTGCCAGCAGGGCCGCACAGGGGGCGCTATATTCACCCCTCCACTTT. Its protein is CASRAAQGALYSPLHF.

The chain joins TRBV5-4 to TRBJ2-2; D not certain. Germline V gene sequence: CDR1 SGHNT, CDR2 YYREEE (reference sequence). The CDR3 consists of 13 residues. Trimming shortened V by 5 bases and J by 5 bases, and 10 bases separated the two germline ends. The CDR3 DNA sequence: TGTGCCAGCAGAATCGTGGGAACCGGGGAGCTGTTTTTT. This sequence encodes CASRIVGTGELFF.

This clonotype was counted ten times or more. The J gene is TRBJ2-7, the V gene TRBV27, with TRBD1 matching 9 bases. Germline V CDR1 and CDR2: MNHEY, SMNVEV (reference sequence). With 6 bases clipped from V and 3 bases from J, the junction kept 12 bases outside the gene matches. The CDR3 is 16 amino acids. DNA for the CDR3: TGTGCCAGCAGCCCGGGACAGGGCGAGGTCTACTACGAGCAGTACTTC. This gives the protein CASSPGQGEVYYEQYF.

This clonotype was seen at least ten times. The chain joins TRBV5-5 to TRBJ2-2; unclear D gene. The length of the CDR3 is 12 residues. The V and J ends lost 4 bases and 5 bases respectively, with 6 bases between them. Germline V lookup: CDR1 SGHKS, CDR2 YYEKEE (reference sequence). The CDR3 here is CASSASTGELFF. The CDR3 region has the DNA TGTGCCAGCAGCGCCTCTACCGGGGAGCTGTTTTTT. The full variable domain, rest sourced from reference TRBV5-5 and TRBJ2-2, is DAGVTQSPTHLIKTRGQQVTLRCSPISGHKSVSWYQQVLGQGPQFIFQYYEKEERGRGNFPDRFSARQFPNYSSELNVNALLLGDSALYLCASSASTGELFFGEGSRLTVL.

In its sample, this clonotype was seen many times. The chain joins TRBV28 to TRBJ2-1; D is possibly TRBD2 (5 bases). The V gene lost 4 bases and the J gene lost 8 bases, with 9 bases spanning the gap. Germline V gene sequence: CDR1 MDHEN, CDR2 SYDVKM. The CDR3 is made up of 12 amino acids. In DNA, the CDR3 is TGTGCCAGCAGTTCAACTAGGGATGAGCAGTTCTTC. This translates into CASSSTRDEQFF.

This clonotype was seen repeatedly, ten times or more. The chain links TRBV7-2 to TRBJ2-3, with 13 bases aligning to TRBD2. This CDR3 region has 15 residues. Germline V lookup: CDR1 SGHTA, CDR2 FQGNSA. J was trimmed by 6 bases and V by 5 bases; bases with no gene match: 5. The CDR3 is CASSMTSGRFDTQYF. CDR3 bases: TGTGCCAGCAGCATGACTAGCGGGAGGTTCGATACGCAGTATTTT.

This clonotype is deemed medium-sized. The rearrangement links TRBV23-1 to TRBJ2-7; 12 nucleotides align to TRBD2. TRBV23-1 is recorded as an ORF, its role being uncertain. The CDR3 covers 15 residues. V lost 2 bases, J lost 7 bases, and 6 bases stayed unmatched. The CDR3 nucleotides are TGCGCCAGCAGTCAACTAGCGGGGGGGCTTTGGGAGCAGTACTTC. This gives the protein CASSQLAGGLWEQYF.

This clonotype was picked up many times. This rearrangement joins TRBV5-1 to TRBJ2-1; 8 bases map to TRBD2. V dropped 2 bases and J dropped 5; count of bases not matched to a gene: 9. The germline gives CDR1 SGHRS, CDR2 YFSETQ. The CDR3 contains 16 residues. CDR3 sequence: CASSLKLAAGHNEQFF. CDR3 in DNA: TGCGCCAGCAGCTTAAAACTAGCGGCGGGCCACAATGAGCAGTTCTTC.

In its sample, this clonotype was seen many times. The chain has TRBV28 and TRBJ1-2, with a tentative D call TRBD1 (5 bases). V lost 1 base and J 1 base, leaving 7 bases between the germline ends. The CDR3 has 14 amino acids. Looked up from germline, CDR1 is MDHEN and CDR2 is SYDVKM. This CDR3 is CASSLLQVNYGYTF. Here the CDR3 DNA reads TGTGCCAGCAGTTTATTACAGGTTAACTATGGCTACACCTTC.

This clonotype was seen at least ten times. This chain uses TRBV6-6 with TRBJ1-1; D gene ambiguous. The CDR3 extends over 13 amino acids. V was trimmed by 9 bases and J by 2 bases, leaving 13 bases between them. The germline CDR1 and CDR2 sequences are MNHNY and SVGAGI (reference sequence). This CDR3 reads CASVTRVNTEAFF. The CDR3 DNA reads TGTGCCAGTGTTACTAGAGTTAACACTGAAGCTTTCTTT.

At least ten counts were recorded for this clonotype. The chain is built from TRBV25-1 and TRBJ2-7, with a tentative D call TRBD1 (6 bases). Germline lookup yields CDR1 MGHDK and CDR2 SYGVNS. This CDR3 is 14 amino acids long. V was pared by 2 bases and J by 4 bases, with 12 bases between. CDR3 coding DNA: TGTGCCAGCAGTGAAGAGACAGGCGCATACGAGCAGTACTTC. It specifies CASSEETGAYEQYF.

This clonotype counts as medium-sized. This chain joins TRBV7-2 and TRBJ2-7; TRBD1 is a possible D gene (6 bases). V was cut by 5 bases and J by 0 bases, with 11 bases left in between. Germline CDR1 SGHTA, CDR2 FQGNSA. The CDR3 contains 14 residues. The CDR3 DNA is TGTGCCAGCAGCACCCCGACAGGCTCCTACGAGCAGTACTTC. This encodes CASSTPTGSYEQYF.

This clonotype came up many times. The chain recombines TRBV7-2 with TRBJ2-7; D may be TRBD1 (6 bases). With 2 bases removed from V and 6 bases from J, the gap between germline ends came to 11 bases. This CDR3 has 13 amino acids. CDR1 and CDR2 from the germline V gene are SGHTA and FQGNSA. The CDR3 protein is CASSLKQGGEQYF. For the CDR3, the DNA is TGTGCCAGCAGCTTAAAACAGGGTGGCGAGCAGTACTTC. The full variable domain, in which reference TRBV7-2 and TRBJ2-7 provide the parts outside the CDR3, is GAGVSQSPSNKVTEKGKDVELRCDPISGHTALYWYRQSLGQGLEFLIYFQGNSAPDKSGLPSDRFSAERTGGSVSTLTIQRTQQEDSAVYLCASSLKQGGEQYFGPGTRLTVT.

This clonotype was found many times. V gene TRBV3-1 combines with J gene TRBJ1-3; D unresolved. V shed 0 bases and J shed 0 bases, with 12 bases lying between them. The V gene's germline CDR1 is LGHDT and CDR2 YNNKEL (reference sequence). The CDR3 is made up of 17 amino acids. The CDR3, as DNA: TGTGCCAGCAGCCAAGAACACCCGATGAGCTCTGGAAACACCATATATTTT. It codes for CASSQEHPMSSGNTIYF.

This clonotype showed up just a few times. J is TRBJ1-2 and V is TRBV5-4, with D tentatively TRBD1 (5 bases). The CDR3 has 15 amino acids. Looked up from germline, CDR1 is SGHNT and CDR2 is YYREEE (reference sequence). V lost 4 bases and J 3 bases, leaving 16 bases between the germline ends. CDR3 nucleotide sequence: TGTGCCAGCAGCGCGAGAGGGAAAGGGGACTATGGCTACACCTTC. It translates to CASSARGKGDYGYTF.

This clonotype was seen ten or more times. CDR3 in amino acids: CSAEREGSYNSPLHF. CDR3 nucleotides: TGCAGTGCTGAAAGGGAGGGATCCTATAATTCACCCCTCCACTTT. This chain uses TRBV20-1 with TRBJ1-6, with D unresolved. The germline V gene encodes CDR1 DFQATT and CDR2 SNEGSKA (reference sequence). This CDR3 is built from 15 residues. Trimming shortened V by 5 bases and J by 1 base, and 12 bases separated the two germline ends.

This clonotype was recorded many times. This chain joins TRBV20-1 and TRBJ1-2; 7 bases align to TRBD1. This CDR3 is 13 amino acids long. The germline gives CDR1 DFQATT, CDR2 SNEGSKA (reference sequence). The V segment lost 4 bases and the J segment 5 bases; nucleotides outside the gene matches: 7. CDR3 in DNA: TGCAGTGCTACCGGGGGGACAGAGTATGGCTACACCTTC. Protein sequence: CSATGGTEYGYTF.

This clonotype has at least ten counts. The V and J genes are TRBV25-1 and TRBJ2-6; possible D gene TRBD2, 5 bases. Trimming removed 4 bases at V and 0 bases at J, with 7 bases between. Germline values: CDR1 MGHDK, CDR2 SYGVNS. This CDR3 comprises 15 residues. The CDR3 nucleotides read TGTGCCAGCAGTGTCGGAGGCTCTGGGGCCAACGTCCTGACTTTC. Protein sequence: CASSVGGSGANVLTF.